This section outlines one TCR beta chain sequence together with its context. As yet, its antigen is unknown. Libraries of TCR beta came from quantitative 5'-RACE with molecular barcodes. A single record per CDR3 protein comes from TCRdb applying MiXCR to the 5' RACE reads. Of some 450,000 distinct CDR3 sequences in the sample, 17% were seen once. V was trimmed by 5 bases and J by 0 bases, leaving 11 bases between them. The length of the CDR3 is 14 residues. The germline V gene has CDR1 SGHRS and CDR2 YFSETQ. The data belong to a study of CD8 T cells in ankylosing spondylitis. Study findings and constraints: Researchers report that disease-linked clones proved CD8+ and relatively rare in peripheral blood. Typical of ankylosing spondylitis blood, it appeared, was a TCR beta motif of fewer than 10 highly homologous variants.

This TCR was recovered from a male donor with ankylosing spondylitis. V gene TRBV5-1 combines with J gene TRBJ1-2; possibly TRBD1 for D (5 bases). Sequencing was carried out using blood, either unsorted or a sorted T cell fraction (not recorded which). The CDR3 nucleotides read TGCGCCAGCAGGCCCTCAGGGTCTAACTATGGCTACACCTTC. Translated, it gives CASRPSGSNYGYTF.